This entry describes one TCR beta chain. The antigen this receptor binds is unknown. Base qualities are not at hand, and no much larger clone is one base apart. The CDR3 regions of human TCRbeta chains were analyzed by immunosequencing. Concerning the study's data processing: Repertoire TCRs were checked for matches against a reference library of SARS-CoV-2-specific TCRs that had been generated using the MIRA antigen-specificity platform. Breadth meant the fraction of unique TCRs that were SARS-CoV-2-associated, whereas depth meant the fraction of total T cells that were SARS-CoV-2-associated. Using the MIRA data, each spike-specific TCR was mapped to the spike region that the TCR reacts to and placed in a CD4 or CD8 class. Log10-transformed breadth and depth values were compared by one-way ANOVA with Sidak's multiple comparisons tests. Drawn from immuneACCESS, this table holds only the in-frame rearrangements with V and J called that TCRdb kept. Clones are partly lost; checked studies trace under half to an unresolved V gene and leave the rest unexplained. That table supplies the V and J calls and clone size; D and trimming were determined from the DNA. Counted in this sample were fewer than 110,000 clones; 91% of them appeared once. The ten largest clones take up 45% to 50% of the sample.

Relative to germline, V is 6 bases shorter and J is 2 bases shorter, with 14 bases between their ends. The CDR3 goes from the cysteine to the phenylalanine over 15 residues. Only CDR3 DNA remains: 45 bases, in frame from the first base. CDR1 SGHRS and CDR2 YFSETQ were looked up in the germline V gene. This record belongs to a study of T cell responses to AZD1222 COVID-19 vaccine (TCRdb year 2021). Regarding the complete study: AZD1222 recipients given second doses at about 4 weeks or at about 12 weeks were pooled, since spike-specific TCR depth and breadth were not found to differ between the two schedules. TCR sequencing was performed for over 230 trial participants, of whom around 210 were given two doses of AZD1222 and around 25 were given two doses of MenACWY control vaccine. Enrollment into the trials was organized by age into subgroups of 18-55, 56-69 and 70-plus years, and those subgroups contained approximately 160, 26 and 62 TCR-sequenced participants, respectively. What the research found in general, with its limitations: Spike-specific TCR breadth and depth rose significantly after two AZD1222 doses compared with day 0 and with MenACWY recipients. In the small 56-69-year group, the increase in depth fell short of significance, most likely because of low power. The vaccine-associated CD4 TCRs covered the entire spike protein, and the dominant responses fell in regions 160-218 and 743-854. Reportedly, almost half of the unique spike-specific TCRs recognized epitopes lying outside the regions that are mutated in the B.1.351 and B.1.1.7 variants. Most participants were white British and females outnumbered males, and the authors suggested that clonal diversity may have been underestimated. Because no day 14 peak-response samples were available, repertoires were characterized only after the peak T cell response. Conclusions about previously exposed vaccinees are limited because only a handful of AZD1222 recipients were SARS-CoV-2 seropositive at baseline.

The meaning of the sample's time point label: baseline before first vaccination. Vaccinee samples came from UK trials COV001 and COV002, including a single-blind randomized controlled phase 2/3 trial of AZD1222 (ChAdOx1 nCoV-19) in healthy adults. For TCRbeta chain sequencing, PBMC samples from trial participants were taken at day 0 and at day 28 after the second dose. The TCR was taken from an adult in good health. The source material was peripheral blood, sampled on day 0 of AZD1222 vaccination. Here the chain combines TRBV5-1 and TRBJ2-2; 5 matching bases give a weak D call of TRBD2. The CDR3 reads CASMERAGNTGELFF. Read as DNA, the sequence is TGCGCCAGCATGGAGAGGGCTGGAAACACCGGGGAGCTGTTTTTT.